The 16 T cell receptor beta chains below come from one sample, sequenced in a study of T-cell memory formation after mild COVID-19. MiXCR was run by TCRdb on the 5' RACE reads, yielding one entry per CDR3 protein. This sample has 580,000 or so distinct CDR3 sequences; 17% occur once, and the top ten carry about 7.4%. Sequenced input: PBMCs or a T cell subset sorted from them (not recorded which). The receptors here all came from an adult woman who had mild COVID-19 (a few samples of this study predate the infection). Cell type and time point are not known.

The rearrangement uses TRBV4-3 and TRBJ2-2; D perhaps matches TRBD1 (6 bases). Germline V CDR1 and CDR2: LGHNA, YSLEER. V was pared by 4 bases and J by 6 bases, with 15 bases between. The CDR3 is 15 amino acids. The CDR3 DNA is TGCGCCAGCAGCCTACACAGGGTGGGCCCCGGGGAGCTGTTTTTT. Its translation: CASSLHRVGPGELFF.

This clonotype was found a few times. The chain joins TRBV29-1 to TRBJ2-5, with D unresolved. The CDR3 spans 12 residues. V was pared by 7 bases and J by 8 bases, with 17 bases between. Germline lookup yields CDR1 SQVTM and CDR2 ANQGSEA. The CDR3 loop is CSGRWDSHTQYF. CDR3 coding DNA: TGCAGCGGGCGGTGGGATAGCCACACCCAGTACTTC.

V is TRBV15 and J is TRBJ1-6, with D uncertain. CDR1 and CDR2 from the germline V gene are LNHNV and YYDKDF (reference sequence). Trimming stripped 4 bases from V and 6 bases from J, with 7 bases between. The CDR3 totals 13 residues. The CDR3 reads CATSNGLNSPLHF. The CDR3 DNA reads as TGTGCCACCAGCAACGGCCTTAATTCACCCCTCCACTTT.

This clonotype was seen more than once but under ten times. CDR3 residues: CASSQEDVGGFF. CDR3 sequence (DNA): TGTGCCAGCAGCCAAGAGGACGTGGGGGGGTTCTTC. The J gene is TRBJ2-1, the V gene TRBV7-9; D possibly corresponds to TRBD2 (6 bases). The germline V gene has CDR1 SEHNR and CDR2 FQNEAQ (reference sequence). The CDR3 is made up of 12 amino acids. V was clipped by 5 bases and J by 15 bases, with 17 bases between them.

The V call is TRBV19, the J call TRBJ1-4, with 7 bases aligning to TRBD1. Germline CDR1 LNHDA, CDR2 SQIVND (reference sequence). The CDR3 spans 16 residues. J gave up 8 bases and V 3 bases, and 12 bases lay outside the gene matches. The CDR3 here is CASSIAETGPEEKLFF. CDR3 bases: TGTGCCAGTAGTATTGCGGAGACAGGGCCCGAAGAAAAACTGTTTTTT.

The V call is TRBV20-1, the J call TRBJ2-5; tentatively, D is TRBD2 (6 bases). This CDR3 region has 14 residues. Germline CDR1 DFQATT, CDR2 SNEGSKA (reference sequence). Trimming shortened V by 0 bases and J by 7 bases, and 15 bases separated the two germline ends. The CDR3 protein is CSARDLADPGTQYF. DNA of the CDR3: TGCAGTGCTAGAGATTTAGCGGACCCGGGGACCCAGTACTTC.

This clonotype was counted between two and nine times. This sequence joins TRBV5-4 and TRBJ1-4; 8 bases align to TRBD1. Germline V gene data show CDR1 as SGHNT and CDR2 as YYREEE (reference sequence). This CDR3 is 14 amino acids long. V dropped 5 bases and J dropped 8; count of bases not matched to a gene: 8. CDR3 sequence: CASSRTGRLEKLFF. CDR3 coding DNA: TGTGCCAGCAGTCGGACAGGGAGGTTAGAAAAACTGTTTTTT.

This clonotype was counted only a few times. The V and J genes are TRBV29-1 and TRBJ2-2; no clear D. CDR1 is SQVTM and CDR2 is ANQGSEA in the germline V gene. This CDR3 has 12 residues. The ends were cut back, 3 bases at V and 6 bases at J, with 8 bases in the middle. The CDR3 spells CSVEVESGELFF. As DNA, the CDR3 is TGCAGCGTTGAGGTGGAATCCGGGGAGCTGTTTTTT.

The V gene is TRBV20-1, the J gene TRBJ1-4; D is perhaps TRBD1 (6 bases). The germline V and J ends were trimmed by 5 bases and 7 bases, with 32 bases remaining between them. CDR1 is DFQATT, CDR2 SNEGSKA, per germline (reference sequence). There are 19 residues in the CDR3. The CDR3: CSARPNSQGRRWYGEKLFF. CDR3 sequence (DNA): TGCAGTGCTCGACCCAACTCACAGGGAAGGAGGTGGTATGGTGAAAAACTGTTTTTT.

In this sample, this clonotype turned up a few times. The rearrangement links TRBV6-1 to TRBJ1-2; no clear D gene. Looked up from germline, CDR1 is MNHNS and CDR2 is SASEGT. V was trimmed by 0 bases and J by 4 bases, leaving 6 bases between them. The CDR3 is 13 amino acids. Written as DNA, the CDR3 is TGTGCCAGCAGTGAAGCAGGCATCTATGGCTACACCTTC. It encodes CASSEAGIYGYTF.

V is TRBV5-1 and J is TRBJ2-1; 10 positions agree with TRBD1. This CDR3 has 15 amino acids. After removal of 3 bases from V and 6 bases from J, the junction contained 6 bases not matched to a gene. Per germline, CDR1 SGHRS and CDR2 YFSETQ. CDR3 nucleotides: TGCGCCAGCAGCTCATGGGACAGGGGAGGCAATGAGCAGTTCTTC. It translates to CASSSWDRGGNEQFF.

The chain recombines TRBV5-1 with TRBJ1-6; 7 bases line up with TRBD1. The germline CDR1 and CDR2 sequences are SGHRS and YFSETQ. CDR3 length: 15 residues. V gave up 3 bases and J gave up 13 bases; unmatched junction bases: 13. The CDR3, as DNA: TGCGCCAGCAGCTCGCGGACAGGAGGACCTTCGCCCCTCCACTTT. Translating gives CASSSRTGGPSPLHF.

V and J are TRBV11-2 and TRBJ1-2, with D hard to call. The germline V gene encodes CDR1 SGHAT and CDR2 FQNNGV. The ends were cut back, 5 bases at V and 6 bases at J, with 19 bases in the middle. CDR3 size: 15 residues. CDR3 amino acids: CASSRNREGHDGYTF. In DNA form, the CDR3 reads TGTGCCAGCAGCCGAAACCGGGAAGGGCACGATGGCTACACCTTC.

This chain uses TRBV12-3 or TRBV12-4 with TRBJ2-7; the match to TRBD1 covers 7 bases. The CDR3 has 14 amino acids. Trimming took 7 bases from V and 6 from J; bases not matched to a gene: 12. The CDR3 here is CASTPTGLVGEQYF. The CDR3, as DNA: TGTGCCAGCACTCCGACAGGGCTGGTGGGCGAGCAGTACTTC.

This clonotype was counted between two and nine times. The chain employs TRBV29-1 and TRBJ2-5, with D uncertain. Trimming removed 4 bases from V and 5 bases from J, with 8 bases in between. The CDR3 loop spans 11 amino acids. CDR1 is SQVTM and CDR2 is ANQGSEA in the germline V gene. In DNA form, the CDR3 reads TGCAGCGTTGTAACCGGGGAGACCCAGTACTTC. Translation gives CSVVTGETQYF.

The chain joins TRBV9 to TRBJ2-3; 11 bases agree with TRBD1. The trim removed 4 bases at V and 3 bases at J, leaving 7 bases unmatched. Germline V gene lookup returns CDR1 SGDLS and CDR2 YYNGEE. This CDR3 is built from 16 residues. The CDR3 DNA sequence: TGTGCCAGCAGCCCACGGACAGGGGGCGCGACAGATACGCAGTATTTT. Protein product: CASSPRTGGATDTQYF.